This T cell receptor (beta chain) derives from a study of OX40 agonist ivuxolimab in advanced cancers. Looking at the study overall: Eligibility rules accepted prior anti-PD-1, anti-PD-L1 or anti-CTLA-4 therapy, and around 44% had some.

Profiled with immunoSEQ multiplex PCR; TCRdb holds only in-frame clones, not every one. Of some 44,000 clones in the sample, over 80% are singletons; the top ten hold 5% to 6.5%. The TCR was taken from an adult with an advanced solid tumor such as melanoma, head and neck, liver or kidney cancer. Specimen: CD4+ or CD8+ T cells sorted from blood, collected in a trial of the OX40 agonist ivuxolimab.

The CDR3 loop reads CASSYRENYEQYF. In nucleotides, the CDR3 is TGTGCCAGCAGCTACAGGGAAAACTACGAGCAGTACTTC. V is TRBV27 and J is TRBJ2-7; weak D call: TRBD1 (6 bases). V was cut by 6 bases and J by 3 bases, with 12 bases left in between. Germline CDR1 MNHEY, CDR2 SMNVEV (reference sequence). The CDR3 is 13 amino acids.